The clone carrying this TCR beta chain was seen a handful of times. The antigen is unknown. These data are taken from a study of beta chain features in type 1 diabetes. Study observations and caveats: All four CD4+ subsets of Type 1 diabetes patients contained TCRB CDR3s that were moderately but significantly shorter. Fewer insertions but more deletions were seen at VDJ junctions in type 1 diabetes patients. There was a possibility that cDNA sequencing over-represented cells with high TCR expression.

Via the markers CD45RO/CCR7/CD25/CD127/CD95/CD27, stem cell-like memory, regulatory, central memory and naive CD4+ cells were sorted. Purity exceeding 95% was reached by all sorted populations. Expressed TCRB transcripts were sequenced because the entire RNA isolate underwent reverse transcription. This table comes from immunoSEQ multiplex PCR, and its TCRdb copy is limited to in-frame clones, with some not included. Here the sample spans 300,000 to 350,000 clones, approximately 12% being singletons. With V trimmed by 0 bases and J by 2 bases, 5 bases remained unmatched. The CDR3 contains 16 residues. Per germline, CDR1 PRHDT and CDR2 FYEKMQ (reference sequence).

The chain is built from TRBV13 and TRBJ2-7, with 9 bases that match TRBD1. The clonotype originates from a woman under 30 with type 1 diabetes. Sequencing was performed on naive CD4+ T cells from blood. CDR3 nucleotide sequence: TGTGCCAGCAGCTTAGGGAGGACAGGGGCACCCTACGAGCAGTACTTC. Translation gives CASSLGRTGAPYEQYF. The whole variable domain, remainder taken from reference TRBV13 and TRBJ2-7, is AAGVIQSPRHLIKEKRETATLKCYPIPRHDTVYWYQQGPGQDPQFLISFYEKMQSDKGSIPDRFSAQQFSDYHSELNMSSLELGDSALYFCASSLGRTGAPYEQYFGPGTRLTVT.